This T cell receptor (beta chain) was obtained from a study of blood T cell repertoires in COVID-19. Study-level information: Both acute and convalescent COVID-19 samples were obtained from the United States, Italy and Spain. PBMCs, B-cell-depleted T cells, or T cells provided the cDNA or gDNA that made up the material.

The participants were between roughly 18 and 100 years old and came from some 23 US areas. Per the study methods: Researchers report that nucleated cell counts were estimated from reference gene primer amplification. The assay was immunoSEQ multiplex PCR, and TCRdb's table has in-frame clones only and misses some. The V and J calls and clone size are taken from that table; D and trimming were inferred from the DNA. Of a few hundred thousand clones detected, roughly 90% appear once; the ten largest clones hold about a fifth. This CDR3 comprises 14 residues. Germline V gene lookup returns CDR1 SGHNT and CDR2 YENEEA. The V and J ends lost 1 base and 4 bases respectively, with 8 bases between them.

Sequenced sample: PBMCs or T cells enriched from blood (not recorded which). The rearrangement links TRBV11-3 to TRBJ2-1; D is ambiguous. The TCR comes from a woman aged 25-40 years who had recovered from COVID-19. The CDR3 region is CASSLGSVYNEQFF. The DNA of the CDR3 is TGTGCCAGCAGCTTAGGGTCGGTTTACAATGAGCAGTTCTTC.